Presented here are 30 T cell receptor beta chains from one specimen sequenced in a study of blood T cell repertoires in COVID-19. Assay used: immunoSEQ multiplex PCR; TCRdb lists only in-frame clones, some missing. The table records roughly 250,000 clones, around 87% of them present only once. The sample consisted of peripheral blood. The receptors were sampled from a woman aged 50 to 65 with acute or convalescent COVID-19.

This clone was detected once. V usage is TRBV3-1 (or the pseudogene TRBV3-2) and J usage is TRBJ1-5; no clear D gene. The CDR3 has 13 residues. Per germline, CDR1 LGHDT and CDR2 YNNKEL (reference sequence). V was shortened by 1 base and J by 4 bases, with 5 bases between the two germline ends. The CDR3: CASSQGLNQPQHF. The CDR3 DNA reads TGTGCCAGCAGCCAAGGACTGAATCAGCCCCAGCATTTT.

This sequence joins TRBV6-5 and TRBJ1-1; the D gene is possibly TRBD1 (6 bases). V gave up 5 bases and J gave up 3 bases, with 13 bases separating them. The CDR3 is made up of 14 amino acids. Per germline, CDR1 MNHEY and CDR2 SVGAGI. Here the CDR3 reads CASSTGTRYTEAFF. In DNA, the CDR3 is TGTGCCAGCAGTACAGGGACAAGGTACACTGAAGCTTTCTTT.

This chain joins TRBV28 and TRBJ1-1; D is uncertain. Trimming took off 5 bases at V and 4 bases at J, with 8 bases between the two ends. The CDR3 length is 12 residues. The germline CDR1 and CDR2 sequences are MDHEN and SYDVKM. CDR3 region: CASSLPRTEAFF. The CDR3 nucleotides read TGTGCCAGCAGTCTTCCCCGCACTGAAGCTTTCTTT.

This clone appeared once. This chain uses TRBV7-3 with TRBJ2-1; TRBD1 aligns across 7 bases. V gave up 5 bases and J gave up 6 bases; unmatched junction bases: 7. The CDR3 length is 14 residues. Germline values: CDR1 SGHTA, CDR2 FQGTGA. The CDR3 DNA follows: TGTGCCAGCAGCCCGGCACAGGGGTCCAATGAGCAGTTCTTC. As protein: CASSPAQGSNEQFF.

This clone was seen a single time. The V gene is TRBV7-9, the J gene TRBJ2-7; D not resolved. Trimming left V 3 bases short and J 0 bases short, with 12 bases between. The CDR3 has 15 amino acids. The germline gives CDR1 SEHNR, CDR2 FQNEAQ (reference sequence). The CDR3 DNA sequence: TGTGCCAGCAGCTTCAATCGTTGGAGCTCCTACGAGCAGTACTTC. This encodes CASSFNRWSSYEQYF.

The V call is TRBV7-8, the J call TRBJ2-7; TRBD2 is a possible D gene (6 bases). Germline lookup yields CDR1 SGHVS and CDR2 FQNEAQ. This CDR3 is 16 amino acids long. V lost 4 bases, J lost 3 bases, and 19 bases lay in between. CDR3 amino acids: CASSSRSLAESYEQYF. The CDR3 DNA reads as TGTGCCAGCAGCTCCCGTTCTTTAGCGGAGAGCTACGAGCAGTACTTC.

V is TRBV5-1 and J is TRBJ2-1; D ambiguous. Germline V CDR1 and CDR2: SGHRS, YFSETQ. This CDR3 is built from 14 residues. Trimming left V 0 bases short and J 5 bases short, with 9 bases between. For the CDR3, the DNA is TGCGCCAGCAGCTTGGCTCTTATAGACAATGAGCAGTTCTTC. Translation: CASSLALIDNEQFF.

This clone appeared a single time. This rearrangement joins TRBV4-3 to TRBJ2-5; 11 positions match TRBD2. After removal of 0 bases from V and 2 bases from J, the junction contained 5 bases not matched to a gene. Germline CDR1 is LGHNA and CDR2 is YSLEER. The CDR3 is 17 amino acids. DNA of the CDR3: TGCGCCAGCAGCCAAGATGGCCTAGCGGGAGGACAAGAGACCCAGTACTTC. Encoded protein: CASSQDGLAGGQETQYF.

The chain combines TRBV28 with TRBJ2-7, with 11 bases aligning to TRBD2. CDR1 is MDHEN and CDR2 is SYDVKM in the germline V gene. Trimming at V came to 6 bases and at J to 3 bases, leaving 16 bases not matched to a gene. There are 18 residues in the CDR3. CDR3 bases: TGTGCCAGCAGCCTCCCGCCCGGACTAGCGGGTGAGAACTACGAGCAGTACTTC. The encoded protein is CASSLPPGLAGENYEQYF.

The V and J genes are TRBV29-1 and TRBJ2-1; D uncertain. The CDR3 has 14 residues. The ends were cut back, 5 bases at V and 6 bases at J, with 17 bases in the middle. In germline, CDR1 is SQVTM, CDR2 ANQGSEA. Written as DNA, the CDR3 is TGCAGCGTTTCAAGAGACCCCAGCGCCAATGAGCAGTTCTTC. Translating it yields CSVSRDPSANEQFF.

The chain recombines TRBV11-2 with TRBJ2-5; D may be TRBD2 (6 bases). CDR3 length equals 16 residues. Trimming removed 5 bases at V and 5 bases at J, with 21 bases between. Germline V CDR1 and CDR2: SGHAT, FQNNGV. CDR3 residues: CASSPAPEGREETQYF. DNA for the CDR3: TGTGCCAGCAGCCCCGCACCGGAGGGCCGGGAGGAGACCCAGTACTTC.

Comments on this clone: Other DNA sequences in this specimen translate into the identical CDR3. V gene TRBV9 combines with J gene TRBJ1-2; 8 bases fit TRBD1. Trimming cost V 2 bases and J 1 base; bases outside gene matches: 1. CDR1 and CDR2 from the germline V gene are SGDLS and YYNGEE. The CDR3 sequence is 14 residues long. The CDR3 DNA sequence: TGTGCCAGCAGCGTCGGACAGGGTAACTATGGCTACACCTTC. It is translated as CASSVGQGNYGYTF.

The genes are TRBV7-9 and TRBJ1-5, with D perhaps matching TRBD1 (5 bases). In germline, CDR1 is SEHNR, CDR2 FQNEAQ (reference sequence). The CDR3 totals 13 residues. V dropped 4 bases and J dropped 11 bases, with 15 bases sitting between them. The DNA of the CDR3 is TGTGCCAGCAGCTCGACAGAGATCAAGGCCCAGCATTTT. Its protein product is CASSSTEIKAQHF.

The chain uses TRBV30 and TRBJ1-2, with a possible D match to TRBD1 (6 bases). Germline V gene lookup returns CDR1 GTSNPN and CDR2 SVGIG (reference sequence). V lost 5 bases and J lost 9, with 13 bases in between. The CDR3 extends over 11 amino acids. CDR3 in amino acids: CAWGDNKRYTF. As DNA, the CDR3 is TGTGCCTGGGGGGACAACAAGCGCTACACCTTC.

This rearrangement joins TRBV15 to TRBJ2-7; D perhaps matches TRBD1 (6 bases). Germline CDR1 reads LNHNV; CDR2 reads YYDKDF (reference sequence). This CDR3 spans 16 amino acids. Trimming left V 5 bases short and J 3 bases short, with 20 bases between. The CDR3 loop reads CATSPIKGGILYEQYF. The CDR3 DNA follows: TGTGCCACCAGCCCGATTAAAGGGGGAATCCTCTACGAGCAGTACTTC.

The V gene is TRBV7-2, the J gene TRBJ2-7; 10 positions match TRBD1. Germline V lookup: CDR1 SGHTA, CDR2 FQGNSA. V lost 5 bases and J lost 3; bases outside the gene matches: 4. This CDR3 is 14 amino acids long. Written as DNA, the CDR3 is TGTGCCAGCAGCGAATGGACAGGGGGCTACGAGCAGTACTTC. Its protein product is CASSEWTGGYEQYF.

This chain connects TRBV11-3 to TRBJ2-5; 9 nucleotides agree with TRBD2. CDR3 length: 15 residues. With 5 bases clipped from V and 3 bases from J, the junction kept 7 bases outside the gene matches. The V gene's germline CDR1 is SGHNT and CDR2 YENEEA. This CDR3 is CASSLSLAGEETQYF. The CDR3, as DNA: TGTGCCAGCAGCCTCTCCTTAGCGGGAGAAGAGACCCAGTACTTC.

The V and J genes are TRBV5-4 and TRBJ1-2; D not resolved. Trimming took off 0 bases at V and 3 bases at J, with 12 bases between the two ends. CDR3 length: 15 amino acids. Germline values: CDR1 SGHNT, CDR2 YYREEE (reference sequence). CDR3 sequence: CASSLALTAYYGYTF. The CDR3 DNA reads TGTGCCAGCAGCTTGGCCTTAACAGCCTACTATGGCTACACCTTC.

The chain carries TRBV7-9 and TRBJ1-2; 7 positions agree with TRBD1. The CDR3 is 15 amino acids. The V gene's germline CDR1 is SEHNR and CDR2 FQNEAQ (reference sequence). After removal of 1 base from V and 4 bases from J, the junction contained 6 bases not matched to a gene. In DNA form, the CDR3 reads TGTGCCAGCAGCTTAGGGACAGGTTGGGTCTATGGCTACACCTTC. Amino acid sequence: CASSLGTGWVYGYTF.

This chain joins TRBV10-3 and TRBJ2-7, with 7 bases lining up with TRBD1. From germline, CDR1 is ENHRY and CDR2 SYGVKD. There are 11 residues in the CDR3. The J segment lost 5 bases and the V segment lost 6 bases, leaving 1 base of the junction unmatched. CDR3 protein: CAIRTGDEQYF. The CDR3 DNA sequence: TGTGCCATCAGAACAGGGGACGAGCAGTACTTC.

This clone has only a few counts. V gene TRBV20-1 combines with J gene TRBJ2-2, with 15 positions matching TRBD2. Germline CDR1 and CDR2: DFQATT and SNEGSKA (reference sequence). With V trimmed by 3 bases and J by 4 bases, 6 bases remained unmatched. The length of the CDR3 is 17 residues. The CDR3 DNA follows: TGCAGTGCTAGTGGACTAGCGGGAGGGCCGGGCACCGGGGAGCTGTTTTTT. Amino acids: CSASGLAGGPGTGELFF.

V is TRBV11-3 and J is TRBJ2-1; 8 bases map to TRBD2. The CDR3 spans 15 residues. CDR1 is SGHNT and CDR2 is YENEEA in the germline V gene. The junction had 12 bases not matched to a gene; V was cut back by 6 bases and J by 8 bases. The CDR3 spells CASSSSGRGEYEQFF. The DNA of the CDR3 is TGTGCCAGCAGTTCGAGCGGGAGAGGGGAATATGAGCAGTTCTTC.

A remark on this clone: One end of the junction fails to match germline, which may point to a read error. V gene TRBV19 combines with J gene TRBJ2-7; TRBD1 agrees at 9 bases. Germline CDR1 is LNHDA and CDR2 is SQIVND (reference sequence). This CDR3 contains 15 residues. The CDR3 sequence: CASSIGGQGIHEQYF. The CDR3, as DNA: TGTGCCAGTAGCATAGGAGGACAGGGGATCCACGAGCAGTACTTC.

This sequence joins TRBV29-1 and TRBJ2-3; 9 bases align to TRBD1. V trimming: 3 bases; J trimming: 5 bases; junction bases outside the gene matches: 9. This CDR3 has 15 amino acids. CDR1 SQVTM and CDR2 ANQGSEA come from the germline V gene. CDR3 residues: CSVDEAGQGLDTQYF. CDR3 sequence (DNA): TGCAGCGTTGATGAAGCGGGACAGGGCTTAGATACGCAGTATTTT.

The chain combines TRBV3-1 (or the pseudogene TRBV3-2) with TRBJ2-1, with no clear D. The germline V gene has CDR1 LGHDT and CDR2 YNNKEL (reference sequence). V dropped 1 base and J dropped 0 bases, with 13 bases sitting between them. The CDR3 covers 17 residues. CDR3 loop: CASSQGRWSSSYNEQFF. CDR3 in DNA: TGTGCCAGCAGCCAAGGGCGGTGGAGCAGCTCCTACAATGAGCAGTTCTTC.

The gene calls are TRBV4-2 and TRBJ1-2; 7 nucleotides align to TRBD1. V shed 4 bases, J shed 3 bases, and the junction held 11 bases outside the gene matches. Germline values: CDR1 LGHNA, CDR2 YNFKEQ. The CDR3 length is 16 residues. CDR3 coding DNA: TGTGCCAGCAGCCTCTACATCGGGACAGATGACTATGGCTACACCTTC. Its protein product is CASSLYIGTDDYGYTF.

This clone was observed once. V is TRBV7-9 and J is TRBJ1-6; tentative D call: TRBD1 (5 bases). The V end lost 4 bases, the J end lost 6 bases, and 10 bases lay between the germline ends. The CDR3 has 14 amino acids. Germline-derived CDR1 and CDR2 are SEHNR and FQNEAQ (reference sequence). CDR3 sequence: CASSSQGPNSPLHF. The DNA of the CDR3 is TGTGCCAGCAGCTCTCAGGGCCCTAATTCACCCCTCCACTTT.

The chain recombines TRBV10-3 with TRBJ2-5, with D unclear. The CDR3 spans 13 residues. V was cut by 6 bases and J by 3 bases, with 11 bases left in between. CDR1 and CDR2 (germline): ENHRY, SYGVKD. CDR3 protein: CAIRENAKETQYF. The DNA for the CDR3 is TGTGCCATCAGGGAGAACGCTAAAGAGACCCAGTACTTC.

The chain recombines TRBV28 with TRBJ1-2, with 9 positions matching TRBD1. This CDR3 has 15 residues. Germline V gene sequence: CDR1 MDHEN, CDR2 SYDVKM. V lost 2 bases, J lost 6 bases, and 7 bases stayed unmatched. The CDR3 loop reads CASSLGGQGLNGYTF. In DNA, the CDR3 is TGTGCCAGCAGTTTAGGCGGACAGGGGTTAAATGGCTACACCTTC.

The chain links TRBV3-1 (or the pseudogene TRBV3-2) to TRBJ1-4, with D maybe TRBD1 (6 bases). V was clipped by 4 bases and J by 7 bases, with 16 bases between them. Looked up from germline, CDR1 is LGHDT and CDR2 is YNNKEL (reference sequence). There are 15 residues in the CDR3. In DNA, the CDR3 is TGTGCCAGCAGCCGATCCGAACGGACAGTTGAAAAACTGTTTTTT. Translating it yields CASSRSERTVEKLFF.